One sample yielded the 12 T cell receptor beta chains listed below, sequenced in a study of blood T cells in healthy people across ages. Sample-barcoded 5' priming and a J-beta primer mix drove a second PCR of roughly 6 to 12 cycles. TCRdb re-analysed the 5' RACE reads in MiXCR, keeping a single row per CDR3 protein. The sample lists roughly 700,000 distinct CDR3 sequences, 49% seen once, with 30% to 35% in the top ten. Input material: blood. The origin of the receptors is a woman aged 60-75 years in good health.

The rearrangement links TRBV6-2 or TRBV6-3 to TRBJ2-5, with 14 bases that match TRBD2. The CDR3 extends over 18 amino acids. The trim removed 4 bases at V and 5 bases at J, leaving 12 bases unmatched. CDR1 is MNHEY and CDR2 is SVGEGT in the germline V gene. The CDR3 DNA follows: TGTGCCAGCAGTTTGGCGCCGGGACTAGCGGGAGTCGGTGAGACCCAGTACTTC. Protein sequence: CASSLAPGLAGVGETQYF.

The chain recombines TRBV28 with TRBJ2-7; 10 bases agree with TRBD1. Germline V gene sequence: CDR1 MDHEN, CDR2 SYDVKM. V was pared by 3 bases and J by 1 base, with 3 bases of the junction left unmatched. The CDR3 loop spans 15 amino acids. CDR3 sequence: CASSFLGQGSYEQYF. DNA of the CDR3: TGTGCCAGCAGTTTTCTGGGACAGGGGTCCTACGAGCAGTACTTC.

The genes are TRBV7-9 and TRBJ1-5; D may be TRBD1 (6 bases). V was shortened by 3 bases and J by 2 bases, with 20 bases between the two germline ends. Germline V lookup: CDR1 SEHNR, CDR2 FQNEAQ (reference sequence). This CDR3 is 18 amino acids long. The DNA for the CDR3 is TGTGCCAGCAGCTTTTACCGCCACAGGGAACGGGGCAATCAGCCCCAGCATTTT. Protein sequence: CASSFYRHRERGNQPQHF.

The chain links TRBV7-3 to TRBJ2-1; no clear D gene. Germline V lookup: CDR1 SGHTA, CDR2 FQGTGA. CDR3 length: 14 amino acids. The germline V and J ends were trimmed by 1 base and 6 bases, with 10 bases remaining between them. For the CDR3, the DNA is TGTGCCAGCAGCTTAAGTCCAGACTTCAATGAGCAGTTCTTC. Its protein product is CASSLSPDFNEQFF.

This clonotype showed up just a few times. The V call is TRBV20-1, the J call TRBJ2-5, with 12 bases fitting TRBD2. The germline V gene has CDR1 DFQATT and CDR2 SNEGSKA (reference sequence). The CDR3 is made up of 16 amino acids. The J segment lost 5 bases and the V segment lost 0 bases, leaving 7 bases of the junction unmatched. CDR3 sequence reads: CSARDATSGSGETQYF. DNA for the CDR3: TGCAGTGCTAGAGATGCGACTAGCGGGAGCGGGGAGACCCAGTACTTC.

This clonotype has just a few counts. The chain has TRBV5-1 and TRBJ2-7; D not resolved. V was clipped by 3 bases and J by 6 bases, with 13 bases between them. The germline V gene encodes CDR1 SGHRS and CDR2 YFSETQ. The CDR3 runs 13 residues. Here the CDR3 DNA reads TGCGCCAGCAGCTCCCCTGAGCGCGGCGAGCAGTACTTC. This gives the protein CASSSPERGEQYF.

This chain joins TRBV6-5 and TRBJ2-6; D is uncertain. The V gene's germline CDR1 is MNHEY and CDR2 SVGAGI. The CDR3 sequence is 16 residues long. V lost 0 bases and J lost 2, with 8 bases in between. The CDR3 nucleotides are TGTGCCAGCAGTTACTCGATGGAGACTGGGGCCAACGTCCTGACTTTC. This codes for CASSYSMETGANVLTF.

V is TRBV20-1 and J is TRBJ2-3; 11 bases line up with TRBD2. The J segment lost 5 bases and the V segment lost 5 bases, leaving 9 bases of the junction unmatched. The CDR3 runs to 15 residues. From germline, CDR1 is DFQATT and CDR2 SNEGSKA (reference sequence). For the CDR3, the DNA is TGCAGTGCTCCAGACCGTGGGACTAGCGGAGATACGCAGTATTTT. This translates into CSAPDRGTSGDTQYF.

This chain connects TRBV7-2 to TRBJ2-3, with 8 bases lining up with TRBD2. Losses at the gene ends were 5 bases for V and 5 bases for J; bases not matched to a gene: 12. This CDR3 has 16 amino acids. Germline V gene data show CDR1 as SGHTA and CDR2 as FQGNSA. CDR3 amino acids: CASSPRPTGGRDTQYF. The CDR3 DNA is TGTGCCAGCAGCCCCCGCCCCACGGGAGGGAGAGATACGCAGTATTTT.

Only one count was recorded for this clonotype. CDR3 loop: CASSFPSRAEQYF. The CDR3 DNA reads TGTGCCAGCAGCTTCCCCAGCAGGGCCGAGCAGTACTTC. The chain couples TRBV7-2 to TRBJ2-4; D is possibly TRBD1 (5 bases). The better agreement between TRBJ2-7 and the DNA end casts doubt on the J call. The CDR3 is 13 amino acids. Per the germline V gene, CDR1 is SGHTA and CDR2 is FQGNSA.

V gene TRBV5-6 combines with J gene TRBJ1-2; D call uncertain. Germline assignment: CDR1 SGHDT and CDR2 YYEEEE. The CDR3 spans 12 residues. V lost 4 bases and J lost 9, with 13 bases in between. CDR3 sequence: CASSRGSGSYTF. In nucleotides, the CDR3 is TGTGCCAGCAGCCGAGGATCTGGAAGCTACACCTTC.

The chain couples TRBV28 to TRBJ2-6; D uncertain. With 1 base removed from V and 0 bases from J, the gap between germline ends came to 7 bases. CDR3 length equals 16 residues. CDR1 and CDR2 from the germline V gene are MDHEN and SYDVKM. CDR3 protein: CASSLYGYSGANVLTF. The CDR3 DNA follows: TGTGCCAGCAGTTTATACGGATACTCTGGGGCCAACGTCCTGACTTTC.